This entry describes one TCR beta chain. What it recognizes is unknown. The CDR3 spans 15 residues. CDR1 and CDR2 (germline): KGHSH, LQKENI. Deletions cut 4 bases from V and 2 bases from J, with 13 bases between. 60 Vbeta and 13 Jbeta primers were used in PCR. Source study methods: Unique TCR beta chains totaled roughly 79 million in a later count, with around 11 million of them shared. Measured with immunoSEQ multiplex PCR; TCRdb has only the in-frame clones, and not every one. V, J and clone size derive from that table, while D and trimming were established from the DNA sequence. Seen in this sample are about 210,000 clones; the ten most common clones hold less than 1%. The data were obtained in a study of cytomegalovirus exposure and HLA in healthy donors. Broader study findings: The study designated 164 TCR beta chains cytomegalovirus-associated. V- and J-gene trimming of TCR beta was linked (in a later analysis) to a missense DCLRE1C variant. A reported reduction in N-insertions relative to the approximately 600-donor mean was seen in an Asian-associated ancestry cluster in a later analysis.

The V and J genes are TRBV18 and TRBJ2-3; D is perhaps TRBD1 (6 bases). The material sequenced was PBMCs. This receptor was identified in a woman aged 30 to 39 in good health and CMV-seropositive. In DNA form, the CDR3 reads TGTGCCAGCTCACGACTGACAGGAAACACAGATACGCAGTATTTT. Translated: CASSRLTGNTDTQYF.